The 16 T cell receptor beta chains listed next were all sequenced from one sample in a study of blood T cell repertoires in COVID-19. Only in-frame clones appear in the TCRdb table, and some are missing; sequencing was by immunoSEQ multiplex PCR. The profile shows tens of thousands of clones, roughly four fifths of them singletons. The sequenced sample consisted of peripheral blood. The source is a woman between 55 and 75 years old with acute or convalescent COVID-19.

This chain joins TRBV5-1 and TRBJ1-6, with D tentatively TRBD1 (5 bases). The CDR3 extends over 17 amino acids. The germline V gene encodes CDR1 SGHRS and CDR2 YFSETQ. The V end lost 3 bases, the J end lost 7 bases, and 20 bases lay between the germline ends. This CDR3 reads CASSWSGFAGGNSPLHF. CDR3 nucleotides: TGCGCCAGCAGCTGGTCGGGGTTTGCCGGGGGAAATTCACCCCTCCACTTT.

J is TRBJ1-6 and V is TRBV5-6; 10 positions match TRBD1. V lost 3 bases, J lost 6 bases, and 6 bases stayed unmatched. The CDR3 has 16 residues. Germline loops: CDR1 SGHDT, CDR2 YYEEEE. CDR3 sequence reads: CASSWDRGLGNSPLHF. DNA for the CDR3: TGTGCCAGCAGCTGGGACAGGGGCCTCGGTAATTCACCCCTCCACTTT.

This clone was seen more than once but under ten times. V is TRBV6-6 and J is TRBJ2-7, with TRBD1 matching 8 bases. The CDR3 is made up of 16 amino acids. V dropped 6 bases and J dropped 5; count of bases not matched to a gene: 15. Germline CDR1 and CDR2: MNHNY and SVGAGI (reference sequence). The CDR3 coding sequence is TGTGCCAGCAGGTACGGTCGACAGGGGAGGTACGACGAGCAGTACTTC. Translation: CASRYGRQGRYDEQYF.

The rearrangement links TRBV5-8 to TRBJ1-1; TRBD1 might be the D (6 bases). Deletions cut 0 bases from V and 7 bases from J, with 13 bases between. CDR3 length equals 14 residues. Germline-derived CDR1 and CDR2 are SGHTS and YDEGEE. The CDR3 spells CASSLGGRSGEAFF. The CDR3 DNA follows: TGTGCCAGCAGCTTGGGGGGGCGAAGTGGTGAAGCTTTCTTT.

The chain links TRBV25-1 to TRBJ1-2; weak D call: TRBD1 (6 bases). V was shortened by 3 bases and J by 8 bases, with 16 bases between the two germline ends. Per germline, CDR1 MGHDK and CDR2 SYGVNS. The CDR3 contains 14 residues. In DNA form, the CDR3 reads TGTGCCAGCAGTGACGTAACAGGGTCGGGCGGCTACACCTTC. Translated, it gives CASSDVTGSGGYTF.

The chain uses TRBV6-5 and TRBJ2-3; D possibly corresponds to TRBD1 (6 bases). Germline V lookup: CDR1 MNHEY, CDR2 SVGAGI. The CDR3 has 13 residues. Trimming left V 8 bases short and J 2 bases short, with 11 bases between. CDR3 residues: CASVDRYTDTQYF. The CDR3 DNA follows: TGTGCCAGCGTCGACAGGTACACAGATACGCAGTATTTT.

The chain has TRBV5-1 and TRBJ2-1; TRBD2 matches at 8 bases. This CDR3 contains 17 residues. Per the germline V gene, CDR1 is SGHRS and CDR2 is YFSETQ. Trimming cost V 9 bases and J 3 bases; bases outside gene matches: 17. CDR3 sequence reads: CATNPDGSGSIYNEQFF. CDR3 in DNA: TGCGCCACCAACCCGGACGGGAGCGGGAGTATCTACAATGAGCAGTTCTTC.

The rearrangement joins TRBV28 to TRBJ1-2; 7 bases map to TRBD1. Germline V gives CDR1 MDHEN, CDR2 SYDVKM. This CDR3 has 19 residues. V trimming: 0 bases; J trimming: 8 bases; junction bases outside the gene matches: 21. In DNA, the CDR3 is TGTGCCAGCAGTTTATGGAAGACAGGGTATGTGATCGTGCATGGGGGCTACACCTTC. It is translated as CASSLWKTGYVIVHGGYTF.

The chain combines TRBV3-1 (or the pseudogene TRBV3-2) with TRBJ1-1; D is perhaps TRBD1 (6 bases). CDR3 size: 15 residues. Per the germline V gene, CDR1 is LGHDT and CDR2 is YNNKEL (reference sequence). V lost 3 bases, J lost 5 bases, and 16 bases lay in between. Here the CDR3 DNA reads TGTGCCAGCAGCCATTATGGGGGGGGCGATACTGAAGCTTTCTTT. Protein: CASSHYGGGDTEAFF.

The chain has TRBV27 and TRBJ2-7; D is unresolved. The V and J ends lost 6 bases and 3 bases respectively, with 15 bases between them. The CDR3 spans 14 residues. The V gene's germline CDR1 is MNHEY and CDR2 SMNVEV (reference sequence). CDR3 nucleotide sequence: TGTGCCAGCAGCCGAGACCCTGGGCACTACGAGCAGTACTTC. This translates into CASSRDPGHYEQYF.

This rearrangement joins TRBV5-1 to TRBJ1-1; D not resolved. With 0 bases removed from V and 4 bases from J, the gap between germline ends came to 7 bases. The CDR3 covers 13 residues. Germline V gives CDR1 SGHRS, CDR2 YFSETQ. The CDR3 region has the DNA TGCGCCAGCAGCTTGGAAACTATCACTGAAGCTTTCTTT. Translated: CASSLETITEAFF.

The chain links TRBV15 to TRBJ2-1; D might be TRBD2 (6 bases). CDR1 is LNHNV and CDR2 is YYDKDF in the germline V gene (reference sequence). The CDR3 runs 16 residues. V lost 0 bases and J lost 8, with 17 bases in between. CDR3 residues: CATSRESSGVDHEQFF. In DNA form, the CDR3 reads TGTGCCACCAGCAGAGAGTCGTCGGGAGTTGATCATGAGCAGTTCTTC.

The CDR3 sequence: CASRFLPGSGELFF. CDR3 nucleotide sequence: TGTGCCAGCAGATTCCTCCCAGGGTCCGGGGAGCTGTTTTTT. The chain employs TRBV27 and TRBJ2-2, with D perhaps matching TRBD1 (5 bases). Deletions cut 6 bases from V and 6 bases from J, with 14 bases between. CDR3 length: 14 residues. Germline assignment: CDR1 MNHEY and CDR2 SMNVEV (reference sequence).

This clone was counted a single time. The rearrangement joins TRBV24-1 to TRBJ2-2; 8 nucleotides align to TRBD1. V shed 4 bases and J 3 bases; nucleotides not matched to a gene: 9. The CDR3 is made up of 17 amino acids. Per the germline V gene, CDR1 is KGHDR and CDR2 is SFDVKD. CDR3 residues: CATSDRGQGAYTGELFF. The CDR3 coding sequence is TGTGCCACCAGTGACAGAGGGCAGGGGGCCTACACCGGGGAGCTGTTTTTT.

The chain combines TRBV13 with TRBJ1-2; 11 bases fit TRBD1. V gave up 1 base and J gave up 6 bases; unmatched junction bases: 10. This CDR3 is built from 17 residues. Germline V gene lookup returns CDR1 PRHDT and CDR2 FYEKMQ (reference sequence). The chain's CDR3 is CASSLAVGTGGFHGYTF. The CDR3 bases are TGTGCCAGCAGCTTAGCCGTAGGGACAGGGGGGTTCCATGGCTACACCTTC.

The J gene is TRBJ2-1, the V gene TRBV6-5, with D maybe TRBD2 (5 bases). Germline CDR1 reads MNHEY; CDR2 reads SVGAGI. This CDR3 is built from 13 residues. Trimming removed 2 bases at V and 8 bases at J, with 10 bases between. CDR3 residues: CASSYGLRDEQFF. CDR3 bases: TGTGCCAGCAGTTACGGATTGAGGGATGAGCAGTTCTTC.